The 17 T cell receptor beta chains listed next were all sequenced from one sample in a study of blood T cell repertoires in COVID-19. Produced via immunoSEQ multiplex PCR; TCRdb's table is partial and in-frame only. The sample lists 200,000 to 300,000 clones; approximately 86% were seen once. Sequencing input: peripheral blood. These TCRs come from an older woman with COVID-19, enrolled during active disease.

This rearrangement joins TRBV5-1 to TRBJ2-3; no clear D. The CDR3 contains 13 residues. V was shortened by 0 bases and J by 4 bases, with 6 bases between the two germline ends. Germline assignment: CDR1 SGHRS and CDR2 YFSETQ. CDR3 protein: CASSLAGSDTQYF. The CDR3 nucleotides read TGCGCCAGCAGCTTGGCCGGGTCAGATACGCAGTATTTT.

This sequence joins TRBV6-5 and TRBJ1-2; D perhaps matches TRBD1 (6 bases). With 2 bases removed from V and 4 bases from J, the gap between germline ends came to 14 bases. The CDR3 is 15 residues long. Germline V lookup: CDR1 MNHEY, CDR2 SVGAGI. The CDR3 region has the DNA TGTGCCAGCAGTTACAGCGGGGGGCGCGGCTATGGCTACACCTTC. As protein: CASSYSGGRGYGYTF.

The chain uses TRBV29-1 and TRBJ2-1; 10 bases fit TRBD1. Germline CDR1 is SQVTM and CDR2 is ANQGSEA. CDR3 length: 18 amino acids. J gave up 0 bases and V 6 bases, and 14 bases lay outside the gene matches. The CDR3: CSVVTDRGPLSSYNEQFF. As DNA, the CDR3 is TGCAGCGTGGTTACTGACAGGGGGCCCCTCTCCTCCTACAATGAGCAGTTCTTC.

V is TRBV7-6 and J is TRBJ1-4; 12 bases map to TRBD1. The CDR3 extends over 15 amino acids. Germline-derived CDR1 and CDR2 are SGHVS and FNYEAQ. V lost 5 bases and J lost 5; bases outside the gene matches: 3. As DNA, the CDR3 is TGTGCCAGCAGCGGGACAGGGGGCTGGAATGAAAAACTGTTTTTT. The encoded protein is CASSGTGGWNEKLFF.

The chain recombines TRBV5-1 with TRBJ1-2, with D maybe TRBD1 (5 bases). CDR1 is SGHRS, CDR2 YFSETQ, per germline. V was cut by 4 bases and J by 3 bases, with 16 bases left in between. The CDR3 has 15 amino acids. The chain's CDR3 is CASSRAGQAHYGYTF. The DNA for the CDR3 is TGCGCCAGCAGCCGGGCGGGGCAGGCCCACTATGGCTACACCTTC.

V and J are TRBV11-2 and TRBJ1-5; D remains ambiguous. The germline CDR1 and CDR2 sequences are SGHAT and FQNNGV. The V and J ends lost 0 bases and 9 bases respectively, with 12 bases between them. CDR3 length: 14 residues. The CDR3 loop reads CASSLEPGSGPQHF. In DNA form, the CDR3 reads TGTGCCAGCAGCTTAGAGCCGGGATCGGGGCCCCAGCATTTT.

The chain links TRBV28 to TRBJ1-2, with 8 bases lining up with TRBD1. Germline CDR1 reads MDHEN; CDR2 reads SYDVKM. V shed 5 bases, J shed 6 bases, and the junction held 8 bases outside the gene matches. The CDR3 is 14 amino acids. In DNA form, the CDR3 reads TGTGCCAGCAGTACCGGACAGGGAACGAATGGCTACACCTTC. It encodes CASSTGQGTNGYTF.

The rearrangement joins TRBV5-5 to TRBJ2-2; D possibly corresponds to TRBD1 (6 bases). There are 15 residues in the CDR3. The germline V gene has CDR1 SGHKS and CDR2 YYEKEE (reference sequence). V lost 3 bases and J lost 4, with 13 bases in between. CDR3 bases: TGTGCCAGCAGCTACACAGGGCCGGGCACCGGGGAGCTGTTTTTT. Its translation is CASSYTGPGTGELFF.

For the CDR3, the DNA is TGTGCCAGCAGCGTAGCCCCCTCTGCGTTCGAGCAGTACTTC. Amino acid sequence: CASSVAPSAFEQYF. The chain employs TRBV9 and TRBJ2-7; D remains ambiguous. CDR1 and CDR2 (germline): SGDLS, YYNGEE. The CDR3 is made up of 14 amino acids. Trimming cost V 0 bases and J 6 bases, with 13 bases left between them.

V gene TRBV30 combines with J gene TRBJ2-5; 9 bases match TRBD1. The junction had 4 bases not matched to a gene; V was cut back by 2 bases and J by 6 bases. There are 13 residues in the CDR3. CDR1 is GTSNPN and CDR2 is SVGIG in the germline V gene (reference sequence). Here the CDR3 DNA reads TGTGCCTGGAGTAAAACAGGGGGCCAGACCCAGTACTTC. It translates to CAWSKTGGQTQYF.

The chain carries TRBV5-1 and TRBJ1-2; D is uncertain. V shed 3 bases and J shed 5 bases, with 8 bases lying between them. CDR3 length equals 12 residues. Germline V gene data show CDR1 as SGHRS and CDR2 as YFSETQ. Here the CDR3 DNA reads TGCGCCAGCAGCTCTGCAGGATATGGCTACACCTTC. This sequence encodes CASSSAGYGYTF.

This chain links TRBV15 with TRBJ1-4; D gene unclear. This CDR3 has 17 residues. The V and J ends lost 1 base and 7 bases respectively, with 19 bases between them. Germline lookup yields CDR1 LNHNV and CDR2 YYDKDF (reference sequence). As DNA, the CDR3 is TGTGCCACCAGCAGAGGGTCACCAGCAACCGGGATTGAAAAACTGTTTTTT. Translating gives CATSRGSPATGIEKLFF.

The chain is built from TRBV20-1 and TRBJ2-3; D may be TRBD2 (5 bases). This CDR3 has 13 amino acids. With 3 bases removed from V and 3 bases from J, the gap between germline ends came to 10 bases. Germline V gives CDR1 DFQATT, CDR2 SNEGSKA (reference sequence). The CDR3 here is CSASVSGTDTQYF. The CDR3 DNA sequence: TGCAGTGCTAGTGTGTCGGGGACAGATACGCAGTATTTT.

The chain uses TRBV27 and TRBJ1-5; 10 positions match TRBD1. CDR3 size: 14 residues. J lost 6 bases, V lost 4 bases, and 3 bases had no gene match. Germline CDR1 is MNHEY and CDR2 is SMNVEV (reference sequence). CDR3 sequence reads: CASSWTGGGQPQHF. CDR3 nucleotides: TGTGCCAGCAGTTGGACAGGGGGGGGTCAGCCCCAGCATTTT.

The chain uses TRBV28 and TRBJ1-2; possibly TRBD1 for D (6 bases). The germline V and J ends were trimmed by 8 bases and 3 bases, with 22 bases remaining between them. The CDR3 is made up of 16 amino acids. CDR1 is MDHEN and CDR2 is SYDVKM in the germline V gene. The CDR3: CASGIQGRQFDYGYTF. The CDR3 bases are TGTGCCAGCGGAATACAGGGTCGGCAGTTCGACTATGGCTACACCTTC.

This clone occurred a few times. The chain recombines TRBV6-5 with TRBJ1-2, with 9 bases identical to TRBD1. Per the germline V gene, CDR1 is MNHEY and CDR2 is SVGAGI. There are 13 residues in the CDR3. The V segment lost 7 bases and the J segment 2 bases; nucleotides outside the gene matches: 2. The CDR3: CASTGTGNYGYTF. For the CDR3, the DNA is TGTGCCAGCACTGGGACAGGGAACTATGGCTACACCTTC.

V and J are TRBV28 and TRBJ2-1; possible D gene TRBD2, 7 bases. The CDR3 is 16 amino acids. V was trimmed by 6 bases and J by 1 base, leaving 16 bases between them. Germline assignment: CDR1 MDHEN and CDR2 SYDVKM. CDR3 DNA sequence: TGTGCCAGCAGGCCCTCTGGGAGGGGGTCCTACAATGAGCAGTTCTTC. Translated, it gives CASRPSGRGSYNEQFF.